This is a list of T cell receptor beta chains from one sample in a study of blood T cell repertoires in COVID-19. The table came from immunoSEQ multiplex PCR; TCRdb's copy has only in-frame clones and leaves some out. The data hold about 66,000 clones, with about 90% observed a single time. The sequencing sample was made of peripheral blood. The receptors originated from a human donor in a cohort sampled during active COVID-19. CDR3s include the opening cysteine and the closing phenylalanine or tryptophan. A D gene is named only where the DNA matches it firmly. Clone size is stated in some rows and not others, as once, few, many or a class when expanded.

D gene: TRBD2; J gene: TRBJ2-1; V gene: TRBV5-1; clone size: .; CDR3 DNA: TGCGCCAGCAGCTTGGGGACTAGCGGGAGAGCCGGTGAGCAGTTCTTC; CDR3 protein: CASSLGTSGRAGEQFF
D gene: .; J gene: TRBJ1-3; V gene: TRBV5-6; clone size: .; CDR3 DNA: TGTGCCAGCAGCTCGGTAGCGTTTTCATTCTCTGGAAACACCATATATTTT; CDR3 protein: CASSSVAFSFSGNTIYF
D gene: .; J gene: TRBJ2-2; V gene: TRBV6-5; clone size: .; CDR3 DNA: TGTGCCAGCAGGGGGCCACAGAACACCGGGGAGCTGTTTTTT; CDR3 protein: CASRGPQNTGELFF
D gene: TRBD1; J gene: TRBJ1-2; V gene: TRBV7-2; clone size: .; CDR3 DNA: TGTGCCAGCAGCAACTACAGGGGGAATGGCTACACCTTC; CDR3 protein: CASSNYRGNGYTF
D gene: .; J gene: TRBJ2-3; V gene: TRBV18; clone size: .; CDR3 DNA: TGTGCCAGCTCACCAGCGGCGGGTAGCACAGATACGCAGTATTTT; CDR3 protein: CASSPAAGSTDTQYF
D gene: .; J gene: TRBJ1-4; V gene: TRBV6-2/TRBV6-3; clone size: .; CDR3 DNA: TGTGCCAGCAGTTACCCCCGGCGGATCGGAAATGAAAAACTGTTTTTT; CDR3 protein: CASSYPRRIGNEKLFF
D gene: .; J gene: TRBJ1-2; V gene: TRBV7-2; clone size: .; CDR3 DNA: TGTGCCAGCAGCTCGACATCGGTTCATGGCTACACCTTC; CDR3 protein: CASSSTSVHGYTF
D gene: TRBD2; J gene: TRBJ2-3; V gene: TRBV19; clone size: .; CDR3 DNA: TGTGCCAGTAGTACATCGGGACTAGCCTACTCTAGCACAGATACGCAGTATTTT; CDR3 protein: CASSTSGLAYSSTDTQYF
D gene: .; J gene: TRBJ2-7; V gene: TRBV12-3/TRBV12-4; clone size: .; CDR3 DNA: TGTGCCAGCAGTTTAAGGGGTGAGCAGTACTTC; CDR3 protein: CASSLRGEQYF
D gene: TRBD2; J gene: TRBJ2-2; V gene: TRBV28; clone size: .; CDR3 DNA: TGTGCCAGCAGTTCCCCCGGGGAGGGTAACACCGGGGAGCTGTTTTTT; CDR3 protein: CASSSPGEGNTGELFF
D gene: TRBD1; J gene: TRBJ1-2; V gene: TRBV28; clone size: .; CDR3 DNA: TGTGCCAGCCGGACAGGACGGACAAATGGCTACACCTTC; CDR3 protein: CASRTGRTNGYTF
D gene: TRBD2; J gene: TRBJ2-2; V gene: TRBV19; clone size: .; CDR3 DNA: TGTGCCACCCGCGGGGCTAGCGGGAGGGGTATAGTGAACACCGGGGAGCTGTTTTTT; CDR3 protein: CATRGASGRGIVNTGELFF
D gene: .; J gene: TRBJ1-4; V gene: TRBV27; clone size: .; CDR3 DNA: TGTGCCAGCAGTCCCCTACAGGGTGGGAATGAAAAACTGTTTTTT; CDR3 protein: CASSPLQGGNEKLFF
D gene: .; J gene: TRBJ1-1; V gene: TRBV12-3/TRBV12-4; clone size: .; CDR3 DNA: TGTGCCAGCAGTACCCGGGGGGTACCTGAAGCTTTCTTT; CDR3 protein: CASSTRGVPEAFF
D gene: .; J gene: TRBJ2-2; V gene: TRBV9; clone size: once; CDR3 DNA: TGTGCCAGCAGCGTAGTAGGAGGGGACACCGGGGAGCTGTTTTTT; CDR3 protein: CASSVVGGDTGELFF
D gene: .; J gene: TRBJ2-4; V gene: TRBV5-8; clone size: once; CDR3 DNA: TGTGCCAGCAGCTTGAGGGGCCAAAACATTCAGTACTTC; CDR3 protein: CASSLRGQNIQYF
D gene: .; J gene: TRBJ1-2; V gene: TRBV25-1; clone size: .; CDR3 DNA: TGTGCCAGCAGTGAGGACAGCCTCTATGGCTACACCTTC; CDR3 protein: CASSEDSLYGYTF
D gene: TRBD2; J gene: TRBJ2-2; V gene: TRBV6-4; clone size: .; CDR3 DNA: TGTGCCAGCAGTGACCCCCGGGGGGGGGACACCGGGGAGCTGTTTTTT; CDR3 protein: CASSDPRGGDTGELFF
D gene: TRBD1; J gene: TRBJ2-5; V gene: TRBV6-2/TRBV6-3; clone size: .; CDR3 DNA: TGTGCCAGCAGTTACCAGGGGGGACAGGTTTTCCAAGAGACCCAGTACTTC; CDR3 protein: CASSYQGGQVFQETQYF
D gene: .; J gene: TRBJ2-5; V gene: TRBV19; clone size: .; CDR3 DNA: TGTGCCAGTAGTATAGATCGACCGCGGGGTCAAGAGACCCAGTACTTC; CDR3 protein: CASSIDRPRGQETQYF
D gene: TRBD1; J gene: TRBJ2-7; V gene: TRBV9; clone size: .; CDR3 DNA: TGTGCCAGCGGGGCCGGGACAGGGGATTTGCTTACCGAGCAGTACTTC; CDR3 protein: CASGAGTGDLLTEQYF
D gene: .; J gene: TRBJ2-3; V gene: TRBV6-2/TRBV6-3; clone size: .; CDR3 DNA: TGTGCCAGCAGTAGCTCGTATGGCACAGATACGCAGTATTTT; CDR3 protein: CASSSSYGTDTQYF
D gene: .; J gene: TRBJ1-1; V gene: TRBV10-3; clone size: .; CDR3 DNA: TGTGCCATCAGAAAACAGGGGAACACTGAAGCTTTCTTT; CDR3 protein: CAIRKQGNTEAFF
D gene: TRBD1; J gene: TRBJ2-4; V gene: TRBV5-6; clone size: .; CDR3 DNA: TGTGCCAGCAGACCCGGGACAGGGGGCGCGAGGGGAAACATTCAGTACTTC; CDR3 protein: CASRPGTGGARGNIQYF
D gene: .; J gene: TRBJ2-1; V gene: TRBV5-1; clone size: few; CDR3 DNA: TGCGCCAGCAGCTTGAGGTTAGGGACTCGGGACCACAATGAGCAGTTCTTC; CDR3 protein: CASSLRLGTRDHNEQFF
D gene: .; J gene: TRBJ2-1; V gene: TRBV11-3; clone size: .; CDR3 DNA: TGTGCCAGCAGCTTAACGGTGGGAGGTCCCAACAATGAGCAGTTCTTC; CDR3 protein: CASSLTVGGPNNEQFF
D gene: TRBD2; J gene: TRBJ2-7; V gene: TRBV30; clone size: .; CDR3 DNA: TGTGCCTGGAGGGACTGGACTAGATCATCCTACGAGCAGTACTTC; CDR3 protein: CAWRDWTRSSYEQYF
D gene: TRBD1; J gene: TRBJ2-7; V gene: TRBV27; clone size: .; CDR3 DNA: TGTGCCAGCAGTTTATCCCGAACAGGGGGCGCAACCTACGAGCAGTACTTC; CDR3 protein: CASSLSRTGGATYEQYF
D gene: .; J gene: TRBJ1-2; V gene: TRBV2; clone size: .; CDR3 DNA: TGTGCCAGCAGTAACGGACAGCCCACGGTCTATGGCTACACCTTC; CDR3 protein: CASSNGQPTVYGYTF
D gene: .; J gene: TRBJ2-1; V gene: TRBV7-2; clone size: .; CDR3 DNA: TGTGCCAGCAGCTTAGCCAGCGGAACGCAGAATGAGCAGTTCTTC; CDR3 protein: CASSLASGTQNEQFF
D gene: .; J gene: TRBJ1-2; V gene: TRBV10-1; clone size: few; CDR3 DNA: TGCGCCAGCAGGTTATCTAACTATGGCTACACCTTC; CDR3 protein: CASRLSNYGYTF
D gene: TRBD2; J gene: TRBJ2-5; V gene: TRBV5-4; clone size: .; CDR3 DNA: TGTGCCAGCAGCTTGAGACTAGCGGGAGCGGAGACCCAGTACTTC; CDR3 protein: CASSLRLAGAETQYF
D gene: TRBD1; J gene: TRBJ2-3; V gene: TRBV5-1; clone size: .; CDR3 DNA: TGCGCCAGCAGCTCCTCGACAGGGGCCACAGATACGCAGTATTTT; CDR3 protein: CASSSSTGATDTQYF
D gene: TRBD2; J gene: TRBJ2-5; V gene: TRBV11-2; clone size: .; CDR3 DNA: TGTGCCAGCAGCTTCGGGACTAGCGGGTCGTACCAAGAGACCCAGTACTTC; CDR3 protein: CASSFGTSGSYQETQYF
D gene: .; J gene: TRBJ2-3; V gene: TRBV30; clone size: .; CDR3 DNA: TGTGCCTGGAAATTGGAGGGTCCGCAGTATTTT; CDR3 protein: CAWKLEGPQYF
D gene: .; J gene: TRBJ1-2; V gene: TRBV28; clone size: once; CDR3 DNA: TGTGCCAGCTCTGGAGGATCTTATGGCTACACCTTC; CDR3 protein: CASSGGSYGYTF
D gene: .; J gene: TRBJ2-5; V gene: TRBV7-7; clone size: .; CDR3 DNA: TGTGCTAGCAGCCCCAGTGGTTTGAACCAAGAGACCCAGTACTTC; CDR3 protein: CASSPSGLNQETQYF
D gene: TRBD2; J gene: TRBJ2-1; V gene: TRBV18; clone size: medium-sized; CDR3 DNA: TGTGCCAGCTCACCCTCGCGGACTAGCTACTACAATGAGCAGTTCTTC; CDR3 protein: CASSPSRTSYYNEQFF
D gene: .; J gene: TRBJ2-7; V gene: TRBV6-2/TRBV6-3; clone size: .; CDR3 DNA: TGTGCCAGCAGTTATTCGGTAGCAGAGATTACCTACGAGCAGTACTTC; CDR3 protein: CASSYSVAEITYEQYF
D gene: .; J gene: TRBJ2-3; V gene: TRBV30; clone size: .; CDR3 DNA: TGTGCCTGGAGTAGGGGTCCAGATACGCAGTATTTT; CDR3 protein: CAWSRGPDTQYF
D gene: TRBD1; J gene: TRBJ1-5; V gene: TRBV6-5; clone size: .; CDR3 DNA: TGTGCCAGCAGTTCCCAACCGCGGACAGGGAATCAGCCCCAGCATTTT; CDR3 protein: CASSSQPRTGNQPQHF
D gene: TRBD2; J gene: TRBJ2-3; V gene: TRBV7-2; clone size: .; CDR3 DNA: TGTGCCAGCAGCCTGGGGACTAGCGGAAGCCCAGATACGCAGTATTTT; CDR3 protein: CASSLGTSGSPDTQYF
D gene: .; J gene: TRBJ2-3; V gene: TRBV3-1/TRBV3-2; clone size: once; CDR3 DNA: TGTGCCAGCAGCCAATCGCGAGCGCGAGATACGCAGTATTTT; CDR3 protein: CASSQSRARDTQYF
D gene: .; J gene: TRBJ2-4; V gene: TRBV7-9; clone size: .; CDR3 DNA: TGTGCCAGCAGCTTAGGGCTGCTGGGCAGAAACATTCAGTACTTC; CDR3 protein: CASSLGLLGRNIQYF